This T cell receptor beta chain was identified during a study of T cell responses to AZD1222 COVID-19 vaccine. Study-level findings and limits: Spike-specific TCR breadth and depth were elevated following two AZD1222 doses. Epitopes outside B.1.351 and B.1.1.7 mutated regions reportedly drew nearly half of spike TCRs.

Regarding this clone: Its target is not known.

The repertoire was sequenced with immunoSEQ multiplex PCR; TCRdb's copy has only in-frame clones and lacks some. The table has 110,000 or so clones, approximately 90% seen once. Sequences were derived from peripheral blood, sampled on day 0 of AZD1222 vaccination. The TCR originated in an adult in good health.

CDR3 protein: CASSPRSGQGRMGGRSSYEQYF. CDR3 coding DNA: TGTGCCAGCAGCCCAAGGAGTGGACAGGGTCGTATGGGCGGGAGATCCTCCTACGAGCAGTACTTC. This sequence joins TRBV4-2 and TRBJ2-7, with D maybe TRBD1 (8 bases). V was pared by 4 bases and J by 0 bases, with 34 bases between. The germline V gene has CDR1 LGHNA and CDR2 YNFKEQ. The CDR3 loop spans 22 amino acids.